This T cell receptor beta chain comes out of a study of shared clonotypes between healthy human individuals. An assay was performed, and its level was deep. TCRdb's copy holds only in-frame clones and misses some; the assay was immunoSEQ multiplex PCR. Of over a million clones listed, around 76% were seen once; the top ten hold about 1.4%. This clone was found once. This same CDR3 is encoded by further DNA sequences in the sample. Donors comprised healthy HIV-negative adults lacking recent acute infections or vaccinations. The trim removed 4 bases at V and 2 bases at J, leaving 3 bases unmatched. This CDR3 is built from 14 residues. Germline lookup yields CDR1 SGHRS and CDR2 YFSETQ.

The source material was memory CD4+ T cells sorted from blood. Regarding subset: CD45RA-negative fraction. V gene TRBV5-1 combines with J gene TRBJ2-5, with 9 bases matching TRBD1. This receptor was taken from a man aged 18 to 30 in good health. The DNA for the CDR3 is TGCGCCAGCAGCGTAGACAGGGGGCAAGAGACCCAGTACTTC. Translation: CASSVDRGQETQYF. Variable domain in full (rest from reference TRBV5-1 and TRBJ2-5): KAGVTQTPRYLIKTRGQQVTLSCSPISGHRSVSWYQQTPGQGLQFLFEYFSETQRNKGNFPGRFSGRQFSNSRSEMNVSTLELGDSALYLCASSVDRGQETQYFGPGTRLLVL.